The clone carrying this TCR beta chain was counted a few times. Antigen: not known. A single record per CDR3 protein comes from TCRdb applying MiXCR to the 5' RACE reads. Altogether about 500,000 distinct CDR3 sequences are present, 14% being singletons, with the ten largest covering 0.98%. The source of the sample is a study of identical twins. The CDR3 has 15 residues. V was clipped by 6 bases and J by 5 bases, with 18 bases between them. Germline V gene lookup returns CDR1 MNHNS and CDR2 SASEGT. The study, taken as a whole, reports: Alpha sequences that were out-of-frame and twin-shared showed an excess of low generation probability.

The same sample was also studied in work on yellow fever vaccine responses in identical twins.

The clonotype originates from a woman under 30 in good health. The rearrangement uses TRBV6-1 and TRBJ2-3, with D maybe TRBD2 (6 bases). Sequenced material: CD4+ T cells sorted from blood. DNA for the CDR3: TGTGCCAGCAGCTCCGCGGGATTCGGGGAAGATACGCAGTATTTT. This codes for CASSSAGFGEDTQYF.